The subject of this entry is one T cell receptor beta chain. These data originate in a study of blood T cell repertoires in COVID-19. Study overall: The cDNA or gDNA used as material had been derived from T cells, B-cell-depleted T cells, or PBMCs.

Those enrolled in Seattle joined during active infection and were followed longitudinally afterward. In the study's own analysis: Amplification from reference gene primers served as the basis for estimated nucleated cell counts. Sequenced by immunoSEQ multiplex PCR; TCRdb stores in-frame clones only, minus some. The D gene and trimming were derived from the DNA, and the V and J assignments and clone size from that table. In the table there are under 450,000 clones, around 91% of which are singletons. The clonotype originates from a woman aged 40 to 55 with COVID-19, enrolled during active disease. Sequenced material: peripheral blood.

The CDR3, as DNA: TGTGCCAGCAGTTACTGGGAGGACACTGAAGCTTTCTTT. This translates into CASSYWEDTEAFF. The V gene is TRBV6-2 or TRBV6-3, the J gene TRBJ1-1; D remains unclear. V lost 1 base and J 3 bases, leaving 6 bases between the germline ends. Germline lookup yields CDR1 MNHEY and CDR2 SVGEGT. This CDR3 region has 13 residues.